The text below deals with one TCR beta chain. The data originate from a study of blood T cell repertoires in COVID-19. From germline, CDR1 is KGHDR and CDR2 SFDVKD. The CDR3 has 16 amino acids. The V end was cut by 0 bases, the J end by 4 bases, with 11 bases between. Authors' processing steps: How many nucleated cells were present was estimated from reference gene primer amplification. The repertoire was sequenced with immunoSEQ multiplex PCR; TCRdb's copy has only in-frame clones and lacks some. D and trimming come from the DNA, and the V and J calls and clone size come from that table. The sample shows about 210,000 clones, roughly nine tenths of them seen only once.

The sequencing input was peripheral blood. The clonotype was recovered from a man aged 25-40 years with acute or convalescent COVID-19. The gene calls are TRBV24-1 and TRBJ2-2; D is uncertain. The DNA of the CDR3 is TGTGCCACCAGTGATTTGTCGGCTAGAGTCACCGGGGAGCTGTTTTTT. Translated, it gives CATSDLSARVTGELFF.